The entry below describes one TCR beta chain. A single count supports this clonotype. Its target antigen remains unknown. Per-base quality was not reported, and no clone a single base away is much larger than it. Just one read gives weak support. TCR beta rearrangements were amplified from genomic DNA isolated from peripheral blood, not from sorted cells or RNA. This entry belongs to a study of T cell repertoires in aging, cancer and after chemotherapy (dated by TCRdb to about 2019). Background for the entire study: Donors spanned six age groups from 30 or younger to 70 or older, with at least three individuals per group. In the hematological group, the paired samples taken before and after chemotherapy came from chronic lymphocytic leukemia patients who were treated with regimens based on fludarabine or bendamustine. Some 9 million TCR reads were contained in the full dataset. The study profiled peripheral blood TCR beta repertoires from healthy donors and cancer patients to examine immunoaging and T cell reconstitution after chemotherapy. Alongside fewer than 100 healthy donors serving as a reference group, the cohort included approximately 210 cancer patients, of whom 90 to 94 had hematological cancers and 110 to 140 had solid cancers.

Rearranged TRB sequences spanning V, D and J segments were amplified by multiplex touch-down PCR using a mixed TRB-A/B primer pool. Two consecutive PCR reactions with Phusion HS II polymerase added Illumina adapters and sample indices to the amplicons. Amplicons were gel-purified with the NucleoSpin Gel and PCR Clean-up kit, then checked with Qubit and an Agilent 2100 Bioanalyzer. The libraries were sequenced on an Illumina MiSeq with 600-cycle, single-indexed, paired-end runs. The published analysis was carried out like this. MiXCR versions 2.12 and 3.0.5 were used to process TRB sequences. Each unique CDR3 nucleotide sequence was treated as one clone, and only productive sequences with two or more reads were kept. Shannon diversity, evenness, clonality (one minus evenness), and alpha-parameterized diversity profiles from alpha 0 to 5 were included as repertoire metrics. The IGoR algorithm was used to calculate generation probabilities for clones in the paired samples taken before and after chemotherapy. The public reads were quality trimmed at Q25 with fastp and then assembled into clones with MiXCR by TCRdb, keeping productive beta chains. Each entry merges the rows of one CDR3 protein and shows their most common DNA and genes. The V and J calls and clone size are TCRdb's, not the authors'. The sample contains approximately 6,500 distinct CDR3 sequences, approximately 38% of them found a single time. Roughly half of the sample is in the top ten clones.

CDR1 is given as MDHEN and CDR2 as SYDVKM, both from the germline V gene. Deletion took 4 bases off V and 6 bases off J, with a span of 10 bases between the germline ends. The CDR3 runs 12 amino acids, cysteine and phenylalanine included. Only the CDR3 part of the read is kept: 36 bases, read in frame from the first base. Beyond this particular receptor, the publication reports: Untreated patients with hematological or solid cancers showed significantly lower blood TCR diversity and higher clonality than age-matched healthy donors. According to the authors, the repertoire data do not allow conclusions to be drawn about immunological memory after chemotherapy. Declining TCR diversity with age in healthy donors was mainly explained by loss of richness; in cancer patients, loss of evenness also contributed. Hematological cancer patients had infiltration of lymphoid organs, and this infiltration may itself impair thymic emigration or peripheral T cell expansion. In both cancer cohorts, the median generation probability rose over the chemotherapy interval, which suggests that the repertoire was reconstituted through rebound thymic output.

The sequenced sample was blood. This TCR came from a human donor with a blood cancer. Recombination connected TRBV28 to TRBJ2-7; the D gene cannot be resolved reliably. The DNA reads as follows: TGTGCCAGCAGTTACAACGGACCCGAGCAGTACTTC. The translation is CASSYNGPEQYF.